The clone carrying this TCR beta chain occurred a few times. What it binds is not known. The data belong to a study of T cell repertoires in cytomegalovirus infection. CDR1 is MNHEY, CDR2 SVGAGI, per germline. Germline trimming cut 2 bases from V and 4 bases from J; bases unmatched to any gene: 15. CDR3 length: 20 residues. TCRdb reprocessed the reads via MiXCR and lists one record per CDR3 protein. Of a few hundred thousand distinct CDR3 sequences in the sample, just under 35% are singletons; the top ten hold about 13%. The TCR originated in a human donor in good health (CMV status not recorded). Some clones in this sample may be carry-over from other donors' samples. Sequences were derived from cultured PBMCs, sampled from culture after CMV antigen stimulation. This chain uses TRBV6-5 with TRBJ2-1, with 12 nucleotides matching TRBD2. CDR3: CASSYTPSGRASPHYNEQFF. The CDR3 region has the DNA TGTGCCAGCAGTTACACCCCTAGCGGGAGGGCCTCCCCCCATTACAATGAGCAGTTCTTC.